The T cell receptor beta chain under discussion was sequenced for a study of PD-1 blockade in mismatch repair-deficient tumors. Study outcomes and limitations: Tumor-resident clones, often absent from pretreatment blood, expanded after pembrolizumab and then contracted.

Only in-frame clones appear in the TCRdb table, and some are missing; sequencing was by immunoSEQ multiplex PCR. Of 15,000 to 20,000 clones listed, 84% are singletons. The germline gives CDR1 MDHEN, CDR2 SYDVKM. The V gene lost 6 bases and the J gene lost 7 bases, with 23 bases spanning the gap. The CDR3 is made up of 16 amino acids. Every patient had mismatch repair deficiency by PCR or immunohistochemistry. A word on this clone: The antigen is unknown.

This chain uses TRBV28 with TRBJ2-3, with D perhaps TRBD2 (7 bases). The receptor comes from an adult with mismatch repair-deficient cancer. The sample in question was PBMCs, obtained 4 weeks after starting pembrolizumab. CDR3 bases: TGTGCCAGCAGACCCAACTTTGGGGGGGGCGAATATACGCAGTATTTT. This translates into CASRPNFGGGEYTQYF.